This entry describes one T cell receptor beta chain. Other nucleotide sequences from this sample produce the same CDR3. Those enrolled, adults aged 18 to 89 years, came from about two dozen US areas. Cohorts were assigned according to the clinical history that participants reported. This sample is part of a study of blood T cell repertoires in COVID-19. Study as a whole: Among Cohort 3 donors, those recovered had two negative PCRs, clearance, or symptom resolution. Sites across the United States, Italy and Spain contributed samples from acute and convalescent COVID-19.

Produced via immunoSEQ multiplex PCR; TCRdb's table is partial and in-frame only. The repertoire holds fewer than 250,000 clones, with 80% to 90% as singletons. The material sequenced was PBMCs or T cells enriched from blood (not recorded which). The clonotype was recovered from a man aged 25-45 years in a cohort exposed to, infected with or recovered from COVID-19 (not recorded which).

In DNA form, the CDR3 reads TGCGCCAGCAGCCAAGACGGCGGGACCCAGTACTTC. This translates into CASSQDGGTQYF. V is TRBV4-1 and J is TRBJ2-5; D is ambiguous. V lost 0 bases and J lost 7, with 6 bases in between. The CDR3 runs to 12 residues. Per germline, CDR1 MGHRA and CDR2 YSYEKL.